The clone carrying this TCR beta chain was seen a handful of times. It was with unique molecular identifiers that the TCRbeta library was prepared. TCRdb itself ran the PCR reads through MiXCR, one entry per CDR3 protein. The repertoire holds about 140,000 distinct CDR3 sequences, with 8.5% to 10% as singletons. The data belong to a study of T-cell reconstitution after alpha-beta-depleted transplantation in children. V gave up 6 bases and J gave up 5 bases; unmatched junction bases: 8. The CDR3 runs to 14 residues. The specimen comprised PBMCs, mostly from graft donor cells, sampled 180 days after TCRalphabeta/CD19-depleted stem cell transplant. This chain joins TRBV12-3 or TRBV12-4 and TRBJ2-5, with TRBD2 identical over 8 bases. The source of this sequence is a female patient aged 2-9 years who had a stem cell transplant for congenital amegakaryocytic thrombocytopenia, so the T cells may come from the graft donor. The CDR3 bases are TGTGCCAGCAGCTCGCGGGGGGAAGGGGAGACCCAGTACTTC. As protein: CASSSRGEGETQYF.